These T cell receptor beta chains were read from a single sample in a study of blood T cell repertoires in COVID-19. Produced via immunoSEQ multiplex PCR; TCRdb's table is partial and in-frame only. The repertoire includes some 410,000 clones, roughly 90% of them detected once, and over 0.9% sits in the top ten. Input material: PBMCs or T cells enriched from blood (not recorded which). These receptors all stem from a woman aged 25 to 39 with acute COVID-19. CDR3s include the opening cysteine and the closing phenylalanine or tryptophan. D genes are given only for firm matches. Size tells how often a clone was seen (once, few, many) or the class of an expanded clone, and some rows leave it out.

v_call: TRBV4-3
j_call: TRBJ1-2
clone_size: -
d_call: TRBD1
cdr3_aa: CASSQGQGWSYGYTF
cdr3_nt: TGCGCCAGCAGCCAAGGACAGGGTTGGTCCTATGGCTACACCTTC

v_call: TRBV19
j_call: TRBJ2-7
clone_size: -
d_call: TRBD1
cdr3_aa: CASSPGTGGSYEQYF
cdr3_nt: TGTGCCAGTAGTCCGGGGACAGGGGGCTCCTACGAGCAGTACTTC

v_call: TRBV5-1
j_call: TRBJ2-1
clone_size: once
d_call: TRBD2
cdr3_aa: CASSPTQRGLSYNEQFF
cdr3_nt: TGCGCCAGCAGCCCTACCCAGCGGGGGTTATCCTACAATGAGCAGTTCTTC

v_call: TRBV6-5
j_call: TRBJ2-7
clone_size: -
d_call: TRBD1
cdr3_aa: CASSWDRGYYEQYF
cdr3_nt: TGTGCCAGCAGTTGGGACAGGGGTTACTACGAGCAGTACTTC

v_call: TRBV5-6
j_call: TRBJ2-5
clone_size: -
d_call: -
cdr3_aa: CASSFGQPQETQYF
cdr3_nt: TGTGCCAGCAGCTTCGGACAGCCTCAAGAGACCCAGTACTTC

v_call: TRBV6-1
j_call: TRBJ1-6
clone_size: -
d_call: -
cdr3_aa: CASSDRANSPLHF
cdr3_nt: TGTGCCAGCAGTGATAGAGCCAATTCACCCCTCCACTTT

v_call: TRBV24-1
j_call: TRBJ2-7
clone_size: -
d_call: -
cdr3_aa: CATALGGPPYEQYF
cdr3_nt: TGTGCCACCGCCCTGGGGGGACCCCCCTACGAGCAGTACTTC

v_call: TRBV6-5
j_call: TRBJ1-5
clone_size: -
d_call: TRBD1
cdr3_aa: CASSNNRGQPQHF
cdr3_nt: TGTGCCAGCAGCAACAACAGGGGACAGCCCCAGCATTTT

v_call: TRBV6-5
j_call: TRBJ1-2
clone_size: -
d_call: TRBD1
cdr3_aa: CASRTGTGFHGYTF
cdr3_nt: TGTGCCAGCAGGACAGGGACAGGGTTTCATGGCTACACCTTC

v_call: TRBV5-1
j_call: TRBJ2-1
clone_size: once
d_call: -
cdr3_aa: CASSLLGASSFYNEQFF
cdr3_nt: TGCGCCAGCAGCTTGCTTGGGGCCTCGTCTTTCTACAATGAGCAGTTCTTC

v_call: TRBV11-2
j_call: TRBJ2-3
clone_size: -
d_call: TRBD1
cdr3_aa: CASSLRDRVTDTQYF
cdr3_nt: TGTGCCAGCAGCTTAAGGGACAGGGTCACAGATACGCAGTATTTT

v_call: TRBV18
j_call: TRBJ1-2
clone_size: once
d_call: -
cdr3_aa: CASSTERYGYTF
cdr3_nt: TGTGCCAGCTCAACGGAGAGATATGGCTACACCTTC

v_call: TRBV6-1
j_call: TRBJ2-1
clone_size: -
d_call: TRBD1
cdr3_aa: CASSEPGQSYNEQFF
cdr3_nt: TGTGCCAGCAGTGAACCGGGACAGTCCTACAATGAGCAGTTCTTC

v_call: TRBV29-1
j_call: TRBJ2-5
clone_size: -
d_call: -
cdr3_aa: CSVATQGETQYF
cdr3_nt: TGCAGCGTTGCCACCCAGGGGGAGACCCAGTACTTC